This T cell receptor (beta chain) was identified during a study of vaccination effects on CD4 cells after COVID-19. The method was immunoSEQ multiplex PCR; TCRdb's version includes in-frame clones alone and lacks a portion of them. The top ten clones hold roughly 12% of a sample with around 30,000 clones, around 70% of them seen once. Regarding this clone: Its antigen is unknown.

CD4+ T cells specific for antigen were expanded with viral peptide pools by the ViraFEST assay before sequencing. The culture ran for roughly ten days, and then CD4+ T cells were isolated. As their vaccination, participants received two doses of either BNT162b2 or mRNA-1273. Peptides at roughly 10 ug/ml and IL-2 at roughly 9.3 IU/ml were added to 1.5 million to 2 million PBMC per well. IL-2 medium supplanted half the medium on days 3 and 7. This sample comprised CD4+ T cells from PBMCs cultured with HCoV-229E spike peptides, obtained after COVID-19 vaccination. The clonotype comes from a human donor who received a COVID-19 vaccine.

The CDR3 is CSVDGVNGSDEQFF. The DNA of the CDR3 is TGCAGCGTTGATGGGGTAAACGGGTCGGATGAGCAGTTCTTC. The chain joins TRBV29-1 to TRBJ2-1, with no clear D. Germline CDR1 is SQVTM and CDR2 is ANQGSEA. Trimming removed 3 bases from V and 8 bases from J, with 17 bases in between. This CDR3 is built from 14 residues.